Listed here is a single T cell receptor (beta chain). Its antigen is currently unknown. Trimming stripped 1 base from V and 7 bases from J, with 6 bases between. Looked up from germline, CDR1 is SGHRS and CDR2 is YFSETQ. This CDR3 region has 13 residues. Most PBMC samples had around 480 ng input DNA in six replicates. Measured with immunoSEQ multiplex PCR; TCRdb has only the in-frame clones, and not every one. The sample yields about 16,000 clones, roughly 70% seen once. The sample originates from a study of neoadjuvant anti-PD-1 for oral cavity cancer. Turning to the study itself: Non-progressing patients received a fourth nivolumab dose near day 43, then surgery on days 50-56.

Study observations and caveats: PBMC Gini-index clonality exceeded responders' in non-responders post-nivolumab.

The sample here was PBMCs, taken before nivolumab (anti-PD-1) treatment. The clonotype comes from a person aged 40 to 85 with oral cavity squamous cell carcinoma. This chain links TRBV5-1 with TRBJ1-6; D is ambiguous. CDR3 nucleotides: TGCGCCAGCAGCTTGAATGAGAATTCACCCCTCCACTTT. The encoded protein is CASSLNENSPLHF.